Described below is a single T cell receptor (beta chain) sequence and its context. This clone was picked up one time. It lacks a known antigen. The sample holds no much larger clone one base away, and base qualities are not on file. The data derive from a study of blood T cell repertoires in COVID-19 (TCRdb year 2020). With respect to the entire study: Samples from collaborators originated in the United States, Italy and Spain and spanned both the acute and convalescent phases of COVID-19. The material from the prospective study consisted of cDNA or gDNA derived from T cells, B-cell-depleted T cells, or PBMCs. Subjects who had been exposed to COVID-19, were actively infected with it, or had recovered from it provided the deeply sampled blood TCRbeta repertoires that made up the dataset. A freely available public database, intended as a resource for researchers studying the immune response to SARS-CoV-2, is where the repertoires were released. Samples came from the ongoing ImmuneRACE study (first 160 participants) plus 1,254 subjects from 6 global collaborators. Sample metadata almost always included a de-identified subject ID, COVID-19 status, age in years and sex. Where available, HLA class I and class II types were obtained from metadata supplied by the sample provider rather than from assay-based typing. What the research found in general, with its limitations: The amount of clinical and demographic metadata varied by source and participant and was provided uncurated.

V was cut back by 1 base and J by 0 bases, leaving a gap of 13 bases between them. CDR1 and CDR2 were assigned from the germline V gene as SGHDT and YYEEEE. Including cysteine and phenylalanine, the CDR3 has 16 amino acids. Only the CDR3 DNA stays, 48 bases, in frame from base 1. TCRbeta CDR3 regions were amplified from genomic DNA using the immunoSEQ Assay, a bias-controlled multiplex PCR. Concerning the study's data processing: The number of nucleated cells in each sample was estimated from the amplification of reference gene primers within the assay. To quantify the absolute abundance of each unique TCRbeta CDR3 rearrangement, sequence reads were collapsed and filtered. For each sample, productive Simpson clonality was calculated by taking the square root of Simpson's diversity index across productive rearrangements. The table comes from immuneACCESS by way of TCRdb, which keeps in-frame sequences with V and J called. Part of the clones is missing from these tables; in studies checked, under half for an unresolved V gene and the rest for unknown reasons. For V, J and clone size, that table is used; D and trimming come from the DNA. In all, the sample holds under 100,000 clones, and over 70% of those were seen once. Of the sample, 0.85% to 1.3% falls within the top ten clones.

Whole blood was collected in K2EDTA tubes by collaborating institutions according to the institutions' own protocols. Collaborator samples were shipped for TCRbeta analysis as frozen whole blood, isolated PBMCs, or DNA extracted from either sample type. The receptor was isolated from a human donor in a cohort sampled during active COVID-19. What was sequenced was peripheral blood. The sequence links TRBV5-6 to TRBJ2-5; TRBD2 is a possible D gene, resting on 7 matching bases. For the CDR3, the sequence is CASSLWGGPHQETQYF. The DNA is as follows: TGTGCCAGCAGCTTGTGGGGGGGCCCCCACCAAGAGACCCAGTACTTC.